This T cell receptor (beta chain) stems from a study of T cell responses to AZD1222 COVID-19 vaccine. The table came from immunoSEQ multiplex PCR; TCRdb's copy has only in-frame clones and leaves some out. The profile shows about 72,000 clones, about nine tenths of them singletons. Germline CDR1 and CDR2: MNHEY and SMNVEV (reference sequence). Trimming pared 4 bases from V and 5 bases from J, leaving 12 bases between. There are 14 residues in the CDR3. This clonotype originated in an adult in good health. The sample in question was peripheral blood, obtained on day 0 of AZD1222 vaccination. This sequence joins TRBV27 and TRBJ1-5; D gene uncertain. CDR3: CASSSGNLYQPQHF. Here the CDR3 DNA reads TGTGCCAGCAGTTCCGGAAACCTTTATCAGCCCCAGCATTTT.